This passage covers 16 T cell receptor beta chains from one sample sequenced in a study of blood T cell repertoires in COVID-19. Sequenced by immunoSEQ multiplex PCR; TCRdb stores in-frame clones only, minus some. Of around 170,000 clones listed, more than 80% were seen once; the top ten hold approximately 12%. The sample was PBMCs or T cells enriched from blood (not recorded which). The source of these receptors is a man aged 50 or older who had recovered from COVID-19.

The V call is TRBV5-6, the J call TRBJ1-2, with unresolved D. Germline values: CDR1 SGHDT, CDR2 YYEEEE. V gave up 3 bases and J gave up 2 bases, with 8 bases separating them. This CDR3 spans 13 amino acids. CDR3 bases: TGTGCCAGCAGCTCCATCGAGAACTATGGCTACACCTTC. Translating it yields CASSSIENYGYTF.

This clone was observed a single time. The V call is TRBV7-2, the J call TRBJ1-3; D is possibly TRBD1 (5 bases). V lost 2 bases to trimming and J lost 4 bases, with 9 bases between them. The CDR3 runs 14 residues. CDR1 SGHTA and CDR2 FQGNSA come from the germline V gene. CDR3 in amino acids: CASSLRQTGNTIYF. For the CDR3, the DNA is TGTGCCAGCAGCTTACGACAGACCGGAAACACCATATATTTT.

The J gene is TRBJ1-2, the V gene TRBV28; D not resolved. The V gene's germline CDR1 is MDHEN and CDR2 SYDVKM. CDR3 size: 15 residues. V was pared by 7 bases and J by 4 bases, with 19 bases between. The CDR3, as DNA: TGTGCCAGCATCCCCCGGGCAGCACTAGTCTATGGCTACACCTTC. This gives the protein CASIPRAALVYGYTF.

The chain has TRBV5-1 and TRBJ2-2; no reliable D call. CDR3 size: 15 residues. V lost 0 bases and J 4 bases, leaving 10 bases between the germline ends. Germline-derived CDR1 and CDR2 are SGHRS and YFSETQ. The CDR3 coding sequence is TGCGCCAGCAGCTTGGTGACATTAGGCACCGGGGAGCTGTTTTTT. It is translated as CASSLVTLGTGELFF.

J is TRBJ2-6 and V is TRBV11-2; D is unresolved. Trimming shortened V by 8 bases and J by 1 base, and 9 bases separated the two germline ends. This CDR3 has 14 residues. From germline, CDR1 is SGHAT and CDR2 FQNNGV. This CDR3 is CASHGWSGANVLTF. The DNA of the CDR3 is TGTGCCAGCCACGGGTGGTCTGGGGCCAACGTCCTGACTTTC.

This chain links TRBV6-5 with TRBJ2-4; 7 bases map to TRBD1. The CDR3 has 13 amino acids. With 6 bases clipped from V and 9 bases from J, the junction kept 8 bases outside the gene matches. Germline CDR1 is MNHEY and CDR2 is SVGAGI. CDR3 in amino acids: CASSQGEMVIQYF. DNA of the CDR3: TGTGCCAGCAGCCAGGGGGAGATGGTCATTCAGTACTTC.

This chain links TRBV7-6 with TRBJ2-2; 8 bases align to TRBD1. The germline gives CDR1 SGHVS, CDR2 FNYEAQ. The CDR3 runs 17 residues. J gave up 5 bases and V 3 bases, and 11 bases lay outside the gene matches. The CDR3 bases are TGTGCCAGCAGCTTCAGACACGGACAGGGCATGACCGGGGAGCTGTTTTTT. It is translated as CASSFRHGQGMTGELFF.

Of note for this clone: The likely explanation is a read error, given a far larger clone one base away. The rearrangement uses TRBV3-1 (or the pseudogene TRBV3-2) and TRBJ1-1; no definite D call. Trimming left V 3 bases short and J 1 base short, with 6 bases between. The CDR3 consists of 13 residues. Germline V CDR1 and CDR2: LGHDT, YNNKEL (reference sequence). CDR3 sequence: CASSHRGNTEAFF. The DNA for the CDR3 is TGTGCCAGCAGCCACCGGGGGAACACTGAAGCTTTCTTT.

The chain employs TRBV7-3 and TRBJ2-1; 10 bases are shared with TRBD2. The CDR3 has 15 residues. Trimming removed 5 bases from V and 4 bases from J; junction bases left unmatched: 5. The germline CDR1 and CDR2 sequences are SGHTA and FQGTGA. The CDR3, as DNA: TGTGCCAGCAGCCTTGGACTAGCGGATTACAATGAGCAGTTCTTC. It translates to CASSLGLADYNEQFF.

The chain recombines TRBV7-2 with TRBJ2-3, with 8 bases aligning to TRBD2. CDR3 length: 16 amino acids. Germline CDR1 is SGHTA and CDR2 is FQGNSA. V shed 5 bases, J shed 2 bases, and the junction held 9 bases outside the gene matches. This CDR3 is CASSALTSAYTDTQYF. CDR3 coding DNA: TGTGCCAGCAGCGCCTTGACTAGCGCCTACACAGATACGCAGTATTTT.

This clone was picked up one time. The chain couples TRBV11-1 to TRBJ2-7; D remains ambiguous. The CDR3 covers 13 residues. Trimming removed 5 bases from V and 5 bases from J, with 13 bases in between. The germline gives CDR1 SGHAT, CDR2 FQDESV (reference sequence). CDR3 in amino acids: CASSAFMRNEQYF. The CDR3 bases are TGTGCCAGCAGCGCCTTTATGAGGAACGAGCAGTACTTC.

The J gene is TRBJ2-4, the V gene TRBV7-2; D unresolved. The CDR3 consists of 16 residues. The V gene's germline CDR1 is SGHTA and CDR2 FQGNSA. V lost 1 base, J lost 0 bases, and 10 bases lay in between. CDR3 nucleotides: TGTGCCAGCAGCTTAGGGCGGCAACCAGCCAAAAACATTCAGTACTTC. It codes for CASSLGRQPAKNIQYF.

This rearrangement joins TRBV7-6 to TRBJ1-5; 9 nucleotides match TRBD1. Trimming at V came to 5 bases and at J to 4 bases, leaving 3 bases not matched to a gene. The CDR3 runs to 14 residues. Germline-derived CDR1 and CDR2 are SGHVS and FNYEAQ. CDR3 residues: CASSQGQGNQPQHF. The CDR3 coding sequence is TGTGCCAGCAGCCAAGGACAGGGGAATCAGCCCCAGCATTTT.

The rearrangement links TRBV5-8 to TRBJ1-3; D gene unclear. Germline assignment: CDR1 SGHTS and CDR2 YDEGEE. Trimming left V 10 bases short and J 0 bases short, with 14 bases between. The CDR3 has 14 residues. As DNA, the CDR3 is TGTGCCGCCCGGAGCAGATCCTCTGGAAACACCATATATTTT. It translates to CAARSRSSGNTIYF.

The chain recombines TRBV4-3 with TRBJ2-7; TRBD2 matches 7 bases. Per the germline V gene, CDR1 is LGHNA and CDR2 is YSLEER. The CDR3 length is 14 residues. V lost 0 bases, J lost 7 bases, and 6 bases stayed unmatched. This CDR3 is CASSQDREAGEQYF. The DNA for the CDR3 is TGCGCCAGCAGCCAAGACAGGGAAGCGGGGGAGCAGTACTTC.

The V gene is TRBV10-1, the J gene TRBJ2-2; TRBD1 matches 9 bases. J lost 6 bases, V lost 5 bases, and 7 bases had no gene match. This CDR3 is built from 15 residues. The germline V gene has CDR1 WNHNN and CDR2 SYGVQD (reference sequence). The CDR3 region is CASSRGQGAAGELFF. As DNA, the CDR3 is TGCGCCAGCAGTAGGGGACAGGGAGCCGCCGGGGAGCTGTTTTTT.